A selection of T cell receptor beta chains follows, all from one sample in a study of blood T cell repertoires in COVID-19. Sequencing used immunoSEQ multiplex PCR; TCRdb keeps in-frame clones, though not all of them. The sample has about 180,000 clones, 80% to 90% seen once; the top ten hold around 21%. The sample consisted of peripheral blood. Receptor source: a man between 65 and 79 years old with active or convalescent COVID-19. Both conserved end residues are part of each CDR3. The D gene is left open where the match is weak. Size tells how often a clone was seen (once, few, many) or the class of an expanded clone, and some rows leave it out.

v_gene: TRBV4-3; abundance: once; j_gene: TRBJ2-3; d_gene: -; CDR3aa: CASSQDAGIADTQYF; CDR3nt: TGCGCCAGCAGCCAAGATGCCGGGATCGCAGATACGCAGTATTTT
v_gene: TRBV18; abundance: -; j_gene: TRBJ1-2; d_gene: TRBD1; CDR3aa: CASSPMGDRGNYGYTF; CDR3nt: TGTGCCAGCTCACCAATGGGGGACAGGGGGAACTATGGCTACACCTTC
v_gene: TRBV5-5; abundance: few; j_gene: TRBJ1-1; d_gene: -; CDR3aa: CASSFGSTEAFF; CDR3nt: TGTGCCAGCAGCTTTGGCAGCACTGAAGCTTTCTTT
v_gene: TRBV27; abundance: -; j_gene: TRBJ1-2; d_gene: -; CDR3aa: CASSRGNYGYTF; CDR3nt: TGTGCCAGCAGTCGGGGGAACTATGGCTACACCTTC
v_gene: TRBV4-3; abundance: once; j_gene: TRBJ2-7; d_gene: TRBD2; CDR3aa: CASSQDSGRGLYEQYF; CDR3nt: TGCGCCAGCAGCCAAGATTCCGGGAGGGGACTCTACGAGCAGTACTTC
v_gene: TRBV5-1; abundance: -; j_gene: TRBJ2-2; d_gene: -; CDR3aa: CASSLTEKHTGELFF; CDR3nt: TGCGCCAGCAGCTTGACCGAGAAACACACCGGGGAGCTGTTTTTT
v_gene: TRBV10-2; abundance: -; j_gene: TRBJ1-3; d_gene: -; CDR3aa: CASSGGNTIYF; CDR3nt: TGCGCCAGCAGCGGGGGAAACACCATATATTTT
v_gene: TRBV5-1; abundance: -; j_gene: TRBJ2-3; d_gene: -; CDR3aa: CASSSSPGFFDTQYF; CDR3nt: TGCGCCAGCAGCTCCAGTCCAGGCTTTTTTGATACGCAGTATTTT
v_gene: TRBV18; abundance: few; j_gene: TRBJ1-6; d_gene: -; CDR3aa: CASSPVGSYNSPLHF; CDR3nt: TGTGCCAGCTCACCAGTCGGCTCCTATAATTCACCCCTCCACTTT
v_gene: TRBV7-2; abundance: few; j_gene: TRBJ2-2; d_gene: -; CDR3aa: CASSFQGPTGELFF; CDR3nt: TGTGCCAGCAGCTTCCAGGGGCCCACCGGGGAGCTGTTTTTT
v_gene: TRBV19; abundance: -; j_gene: TRBJ1-6; d_gene: -; CDR3aa: CASSLTYGDSYNSPLHF; CDR3nt: TGTGCCAGTAGCCTTACGTACGGGGACTCCTATAATTCACCCCTCCACTTT
v_gene: TRBV29-1; abundance: -; j_gene: TRBJ1-3; d_gene: -; CDR3aa: CSVGTPGNTIYF; CDR3nt: TGCAGCGTTGGGACTCCTGGAAACACCATATATTTT
v_gene: TRBV19; abundance: -; j_gene: TRBJ1-5; d_gene: TRBD1; CDR3aa: CASSMQGASNQPQHF; CDR3nt: TGTGCCAGTAGTATGCAGGGGGCTAGTAATCAGCCCCAGCATTTT
v_gene: TRBV28; abundance: -; j_gene: TRBJ2-7; d_gene: TRBD1; CDR3aa: CASRLGGAYEQYF; CDR3nt: TGTGCCAGCAGGTTAGGGGGCGCCTACGAGCAGTACTTC
v_gene: TRBV3-1/TRBV3-2; abundance: -; j_gene: TRBJ1-2; d_gene: TRBD1; CDR3aa: CASSRGTGGDYGYTF; CDR3nt: TGTGCCAGCAGCCGAGGGACAGGGGGGGACTATGGCTACACCTTC
v_gene: TRBV4-1; abundance: -; j_gene: TRBJ1-4; d_gene: TRBD1; CDR3aa: CASSPGTGEEKLFF; CDR3nt: TGCGCCAGCAGCCCCGGGACAGGGGAAGAAAAACTGTTTTTT
v_gene: TRBV19; abundance: -; j_gene: TRBJ1-1; d_gene: TRBD1; CDR3aa: CASSADRGQRTEAFF; CDR3nt: TGTGCCAGTAGTGCCGACAGGGGGCAACGGACTGAAGCTTTCTTT
v_gene: TRBV5-4; abundance: -; j_gene: TRBJ2-2; d_gene: -; CDR3aa: CASRTLGQNTGELFF; CDR3nt: TGTGCCAGCAGGACATTGGGACAGAACACCGGGGAGCTGTTTTTT
v_gene: TRBV3-1/TRBV3-2; abundance: -; j_gene: TRBJ2-1; d_gene: -; CDR3aa: CASSPSVDEQFF; CDR3nt: TGTGCCAGCAGTCCTAGTGTCGATGAGCAGTTCTTC
v_gene: TRBV5-8; abundance: -; j_gene: TRBJ2-1; d_gene: -; CDR3aa: CASSLSHEQFF; CDR3nt: TGTGCCAGCAGCCTTAGCCATGAGCAGTTCTTC
v_gene: TRBV5-4; abundance: -; j_gene: TRBJ1-2; d_gene: -; CDR3aa: CASSLGGVGSNYGYTF; CDR3nt: TGTGCCAGCAGCCTGGGGGGCGTCGGGAGTAACTATGGCTACACCTTC
v_gene: TRBV7-8; abundance: -; j_gene: TRBJ1-6; d_gene: TRBD1; CDR3aa: CASSLEGTGFRSPLHF; CDR3nt: TGTGCCAGCAGCTTAGAAGGGACAGGGTTTCGTTCACCCCTCCACTTT
v_gene: TRBV12-3/TRBV12-4; abundance: -; j_gene: TRBJ2-2; d_gene: -; CDR3aa: CASTPLSTGELFF; CDR3nt: TGTGCCAGCACCCCGCTGAGCACCGGGGAGCTGTTTTTT
v_gene: TRBV18; abundance: -; j_gene: TRBJ1-1; d_gene: -; CDR3aa: CASSPGQGMNTEAFF; CDR3nt: TGTGCCAGCTCACCAGGTCAGGGGATGAACACTGAAGCTTTCTTT
v_gene: TRBV27; abundance: -; j_gene: TRBJ1-4; d_gene: -; CDR3aa: CASSKLTGPDEKLFF; CDR3nt: TGTGCCAGCAGTAAACTCACAGGGCCGGATGAAAAACTGTTTTTT
v_gene: TRBV19; abundance: -; j_gene: TRBJ2-1; d_gene: TRBD1; CDR3aa: CASSVQGAAPYNEQFF; CDR3nt: TGTGCCAGTAGTGTACAGGGGGCGGCGCCTTACAATGAGCAGTTCTTC
v_gene: TRBV3-1/TRBV3-2; abundance: -; j_gene: TRBJ1-2; d_gene: TRBD1; CDR3aa: CASSQTYRGLSGYTF; CDR3nt: TGTGCCAGCAGCCAGACCTACAGGGGGCTTTCTGGCTACACCTTC
v_gene: TRBV7-2; abundance: -; j_gene: TRBJ1-5; d_gene: TRBD1; CDR3aa: CASSKQGSRVGNQPQHF; CDR3nt: TGTGCCAGCAGCAAACAGGGGAGTCGGGTAGGCAATCAGCCCCAGCATTTT